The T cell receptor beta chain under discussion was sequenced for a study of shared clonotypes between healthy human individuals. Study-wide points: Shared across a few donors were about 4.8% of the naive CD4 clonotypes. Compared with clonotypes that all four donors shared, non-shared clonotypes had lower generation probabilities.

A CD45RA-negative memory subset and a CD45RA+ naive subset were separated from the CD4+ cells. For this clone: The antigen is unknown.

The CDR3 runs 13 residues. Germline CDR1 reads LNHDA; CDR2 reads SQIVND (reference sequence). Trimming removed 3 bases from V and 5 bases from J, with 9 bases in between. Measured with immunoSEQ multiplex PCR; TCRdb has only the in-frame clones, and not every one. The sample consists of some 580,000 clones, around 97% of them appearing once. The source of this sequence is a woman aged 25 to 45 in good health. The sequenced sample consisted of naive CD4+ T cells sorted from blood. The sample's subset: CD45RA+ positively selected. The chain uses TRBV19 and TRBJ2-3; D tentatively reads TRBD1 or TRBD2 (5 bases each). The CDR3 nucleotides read TGTGCCAGTAGTATCGTTGGGGGAGATACGCAGTATTTT. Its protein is CASSIVGGDTQYF.